This TCR beta chain derives from a study of human T cells and chemical hapten exposure. TCRdb reprocessed the RACE reads with MiXCR, giving one entry per CDR3 protein. The data hold some 180,000 distinct CDR3 sequences, with approximately 20% observed a single time. Time point: patch test 1, 2 weeks after DPC sensitization. Treatment: therapeutic diphenylcyclopropenone sensitization with weekly scalp DPC. CDR1 is DFQATT, CDR2 SNEGSKA, per germline (reference sequence). V lost 7 bases, J lost 3 bases, and 16 bases lay in between. The CDR3 totals 13 residues. A few counts support this clonotype. The clonotype originates from a woman in her 50s with alopecia areata. Some clones in this sample may be carry-over from other donors' samples. Sequenced here: whole blood, sampled in connection with sensitization to the hapten diphenylcyclopropenone (DPC). The J gene is TRBJ2-7, the V gene TRBV20-1; TRBD2 is a possible D gene (6 bases). The DNA for the CDR3 is TGCAGTGGAAGCCCGGGACTCCGCTACGAGCAGTACTTC. Translated, it gives CSGSPGLRYEQYF.